The 6 T cell receptor beta chains listed next were all sequenced from one sample in a study of OX40 agonist ivuxolimab in advanced cancers. Assay: immunoSEQ multiplex PCR; the TCRdb copy retains only in-frame clones and omits some. The sample holds 55,000 to 70,000 clones; around nine tenths are singletons and the top ten take approximately 8%. The material sequenced was CD4+ or CD8+ T cells sorted from blood, taken in a trial of the OX40 agonist ivuxolimab. Source of these receptors: an adult with an advanced solid tumor such as melanoma, head and neck, liver or kidney cancer.

The chain links TRBV7-8 to TRBJ2-3, with 9 bases aligning to TRBD2. The CDR3 covers 16 residues. Germline V gives CDR1 SGHVS, CDR2 FQNEAQ. The V and J ends lost 5 bases and 2 bases, in that order; junction bases with no gene match: 8. The CDR3 region has the DNA TGTGCCAGCAGCCGCCTGACTAGCGGAGCCACAGATACGCAGTATTTT. The encoded protein is CASSRLTSGATDTQYF.

The chain recombines TRBV7-2 with TRBJ2-7, with 7 bases identical to TRBD1. Per germline, CDR1 SGHTA and CDR2 FQGNSA. J lost 5 bases, V lost 5 bases, and 15 bases had no gene match. CDR3 length: 16 amino acids. CDR3 in amino acids: CASSIPSDRPSHEQYF. CDR3 nucleotide sequence: TGTGCCAGCAGCATCCCATCGGACAGGCCTTCACACGAGCAGTACTTC.

The J gene is TRBJ2-7, the V gene TRBV7-9; D is undetermined. Germline CDR1 SEHNR, CDR2 FQNEAQ (reference sequence). Trimming cost V 2 bases and J 7 bases, with 9 bases left between them. This CDR3 spans 12 amino acids. The CDR3 DNA is TGTGCCAGCAGCTTACAGGTCGGGGAGCAGTACTTC. It is translated as CASSLQVGEQYF.

The gene calls are TRBV27 and TRBJ1-2; tentative D call: TRBD1 (5 bases). This CDR3 spans 15 amino acids. Trimming cost V 0 bases and J 8 bases, with 16 bases left between them. Germline CDR1 reads MNHEY; CDR2 reads SMNVEV (reference sequence). The DNA of the CDR3 is TGTGCCAGCAGTTTATCGGTCACAGGCATAAACGGCTACACCTTC. This codes for CASSLSVTGINGYTF.

The chain links TRBV5-6 to TRBJ2-7, with D uncertain. Trimming pared 2 bases from V and 0 bases from J, leaving 6 bases between. There are 13 residues in the CDR3. Per the germline V gene, CDR1 is SGHDT and CDR2 is YYEEEE. In nucleotides, the CDR3 is TGTGCCAGCAGCTTTAAGGGCTCCTACGAGCAGTACTTC. This encodes CASSFKGSYEQYF. The full variable domain, rest sourced from reference TRBV5-6 and TRBJ2-7, is DAGVTQSPTHLIKTRGQQVTLRCSPKSGHDTVSWYQQALGQGPQFIFQYYEEEERQRGNFPDRFSGHQFPNYSSELNVNALLLGDSALYLCASSFKGSYEQYFGPGTRLTVT.

The V gene is TRBV7-9, the J gene TRBJ1-4; tentatively, D is TRBD1 (6 bases). The CDR3 loop spans 15 amino acids. CDR1 SEHNR and CDR2 FQNEAQ come from the germline V gene (reference sequence). The V and J ends lost 5 bases and 4 bases respectively, with 14 bases between them. The CDR3, as DNA: TGTGCCAGCAGCGGGCTGACAGGTGTTAATGAAAAACTGTTTTTT. This codes for CASSGLTGVNEKLFF.